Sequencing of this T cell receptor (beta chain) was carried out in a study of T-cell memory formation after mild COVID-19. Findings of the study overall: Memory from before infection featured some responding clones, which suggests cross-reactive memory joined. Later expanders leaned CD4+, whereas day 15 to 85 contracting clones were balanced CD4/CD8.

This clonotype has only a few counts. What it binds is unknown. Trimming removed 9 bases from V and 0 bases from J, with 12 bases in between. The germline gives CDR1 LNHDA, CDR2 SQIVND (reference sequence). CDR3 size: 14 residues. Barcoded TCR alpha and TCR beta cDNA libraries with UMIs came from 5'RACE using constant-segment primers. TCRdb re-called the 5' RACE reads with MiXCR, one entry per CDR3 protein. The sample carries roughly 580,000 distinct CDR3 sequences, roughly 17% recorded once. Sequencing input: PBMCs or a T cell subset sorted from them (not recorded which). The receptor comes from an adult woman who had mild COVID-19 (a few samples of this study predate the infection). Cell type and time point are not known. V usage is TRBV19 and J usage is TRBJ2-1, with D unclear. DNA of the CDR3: TGTGCCAGCTCCAAGGCTAGCTCCTACAATGAGCAGTTCTTC. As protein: CASSKASSYNEQFF. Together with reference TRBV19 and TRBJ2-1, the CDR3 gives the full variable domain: DGGITQSPKYLFRKEGQNVTLSCEQNLNHDAMYWYRQDPGQGLRLIYYSQIVNDFQKGDIAEGYSVSREKKESFPLTVTSAQKNPTAFYLCASSKASSYNEQFFGPGTRLTVL.